This record looks at one T cell receptor beta chain sequence and its context. The sample is drawn from a study of blood T cell repertoires in COVID-19. On the study more broadly: Nucleic acid was either cDNA or gDNA, and it came from T cells, B-cell-depleted T cells, or PBMCs.

The germline gives CDR1 SGHRS, CDR2 YFSETQ. With 2 bases clipped from V and 2 bases from J, the junction kept 6 bases outside the gene matches. This CDR3 region has 15 residues. How the authors handled the data: Amplified reference gene primers provided the basis for estimating nucleated cell counts. The method was immunoSEQ multiplex PCR; TCRdb's version includes in-frame clones alone and lacks a portion of them. That table is the source of V, J and clone size, and D and trimming were worked out from the DNA. The data show 200,000 to 250,000 clones, about four fifths seen once. The TCR sequence derives from a middle-aged woman with acute or convalescent COVID-19. The sequencing sample was made of peripheral blood. This chain joins TRBV5-1 and TRBJ2-5; 7 nucleotides agree with TRBD2. CDR3 region: CASSFSRGVQETQYF. CDR3 nucleotide sequence: TGCGCCAGCAGCTTCTCCCGGGGGGTACAAGAGACCCAGTACTTC. Based on the CDR3 plus reference TRBV5-1 and TRBJ2-5, the full variable domain is KAGVTQTPRYLIKTRGQQVTLSCSPISGHRSVSWYQQTPGQGLQFLFEYFSETQRNKGNFPGRFSGRQFSNSRSEMNVSTLELGDSALYLCASSFSRGVQETQYFGPGTRLLVL.